Reported below is one T cell receptor beta chain. Its target is not known. The trim removed 2 bases at V and 9 bases at J, leaving 4 bases unmatched. CDR1 is LNHDA, CDR2 SQIVND, per germline (reference sequence). CDR3 length: 13 amino acids. Assay used: immunoSEQ multiplex PCR; TCRdb lists only in-frame clones, some missing. The data contain about 100,000 clones, about 83% of them singletons. The entry originates in a study of identifying expanded T cells in peripheral blood. The study, taken as a whole, reports: Clone count variance between approximately 2-week samples rose with total template count.

The source is a person aged 18 to 70 in good health. The chain has TRBV19 and TRBJ1-5; 7 positions match TRBD1. The sample was blood. CDR3 in amino acids: CASSIMTGRPQHF. Here the CDR3 DNA reads TGTGCCAGTAGTATAATGACAGGGAGGCCCCAGCATTTT.